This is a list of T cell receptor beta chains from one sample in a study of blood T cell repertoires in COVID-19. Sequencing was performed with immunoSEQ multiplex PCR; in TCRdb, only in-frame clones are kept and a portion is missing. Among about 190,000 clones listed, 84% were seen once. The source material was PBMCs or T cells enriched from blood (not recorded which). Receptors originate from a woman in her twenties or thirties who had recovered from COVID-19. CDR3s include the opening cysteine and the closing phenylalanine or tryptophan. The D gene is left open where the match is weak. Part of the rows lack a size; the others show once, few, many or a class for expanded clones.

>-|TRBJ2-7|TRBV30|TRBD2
TGTGCCTGGAGAAGACTAGCGGGAGGCTACGAGCAGTACTTC
CAWRRLAGGYEQYF
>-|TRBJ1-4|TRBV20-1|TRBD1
TGCAGTGCTGGTGGACAGGGTCTAACTAATGAAAAACTGTTTTTT
CSAGGQGLTNEKLFF
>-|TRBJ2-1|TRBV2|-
TGTGCCAGCAGTCGACAGGTTGGTGAGCAGTTCTTC
CASSRQVGEQFF
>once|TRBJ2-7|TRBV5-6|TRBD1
TGTGCCAGCAGCCCGGGACAGGGGATCTACGAGCAGTACTTC
CASSPGQGIYEQYF
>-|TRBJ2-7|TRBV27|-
TGTGCCAGCAGGCCGCTCGACAGAGCCCGCGAGCAGTACTTC
CASRPLDRAREQYF
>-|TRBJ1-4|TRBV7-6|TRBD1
TGTGCCAGCAGCTTAGGGGACAGGGGGGATGAAAAACTGTTTTTT
CASSLGDRGDEKLFF
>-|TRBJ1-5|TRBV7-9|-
TGTGCCAGCAGCGCAGAAGGAGTTAGCAATCAGCCCCAGCATTTT
CASSAEGVSNQPQHF
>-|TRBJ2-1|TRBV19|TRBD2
TGTGCCAGTAGTCGACTAGCGGGGACGGATGAGCAGTTCTTC
CASSRLAGTDEQFF
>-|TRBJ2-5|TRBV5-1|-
TGCGCCAGCAGCCTCGACCCGAGGAACCAAGAGACCCAGTACTTC
CASSLDPRNQETQYF
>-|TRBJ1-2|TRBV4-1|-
TGCGCCAGCAGCTACAAGGGAGGGGCCAGCTATGGCTACACCTTC
CASSYKGGASYGYTF
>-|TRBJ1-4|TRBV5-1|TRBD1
TGCGCCAGCAGCCGGGACAGGGCACCTAATGAAAAACTGTTTTTT
CASSRDRAPNEKLFF
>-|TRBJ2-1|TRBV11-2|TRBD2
TGTGCCAGCAGCCCCCGACTAGCGGGGGACTATGAGCAGTTCTTC
CASSPRLAGDYEQFF
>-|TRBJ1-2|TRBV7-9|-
TGTGCCAGCTCTTGGGAGGGGAACTATGGCTACACCTTC
CASSWEGNYGYTF
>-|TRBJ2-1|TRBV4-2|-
TGTGCCAGCAGCCTCCCTGGGAGTACCAACAATGAGCAGTTCTTC
CASSLPGSTNNEQFF
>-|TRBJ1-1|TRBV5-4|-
TGTGCCAGCAGCTTGGCCTTGGAGGCTGAAGCTTTCTTT
CASSLALEAEAFF
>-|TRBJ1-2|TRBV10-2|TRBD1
TGCGCCAGCAGTGGCGGAGGGGGCCCCTATGGCTACACCTTC
CASSGGGGPYGYTF
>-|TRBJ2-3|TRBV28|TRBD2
TGTGCCAGCACCGGACTAGCGGGAGGGGCAGATACGCAGTATTTT
CASTGLAGGADTQYF
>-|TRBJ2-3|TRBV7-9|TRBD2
TGTGCCAGCAGCCCCGGGACTAGCGGCACAGATACGCAGTATTTT
CASSPGTSGTDTQYF
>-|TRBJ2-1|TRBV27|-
TGTGCCAGCAGTCCCTTTCCTTCCAATGAGCAGTTCTTC
CASSPFPSNEQFF
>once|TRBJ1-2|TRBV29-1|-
TGCAGCGTTGAAGGCAAAGGGGGAGGCTACACCTTC
CSVEGKGGGYTF
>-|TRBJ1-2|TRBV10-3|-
TGTGCCATCAGTGAGCCGGACAGTTTCTCTGGCTACACCTTC
CAISEPDSFSGYTF
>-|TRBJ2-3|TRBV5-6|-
TGTGCCAGCAGGAGAAGCGTAACTAGCACAGATACGCAGTATTTT
CASRRSVTSTDTQYF
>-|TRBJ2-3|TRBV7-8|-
TGTGCCAGCAGCTTAGAGCTCCCAGATACGCAGTATTTT
CASSLELPDTQYF
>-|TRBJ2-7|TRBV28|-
TGTGCCAGCAGTCCCTTGGGGCAGGTTACGTACGAGCAGTACTTC
CASSPLGQVTYEQYF
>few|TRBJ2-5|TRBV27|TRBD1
TGTGCCAGCAGTTTATACACCGGGACAGGCCAAGAGACCCAGTACTTC
CASSLYTGTGQETQYF
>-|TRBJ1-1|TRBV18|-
TGTGCCAGCTCACCACCCTGGAGATCCACTGAAGCTTTCTTT
CASSPPWRSTEAFF
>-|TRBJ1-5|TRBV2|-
TGTGCCAGCAGTGTAGTGGAGGTGGAGCCCCAGCATTTT
CASSVVEVEPQHF
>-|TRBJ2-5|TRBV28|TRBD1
TGTGCCAGCGGCGCACCCTGGACAGGGAAAGAGACCCAGTACTTC
CASGAPWTGKETQYF
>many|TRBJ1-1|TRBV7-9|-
TGTGCCAGCAGCTTAGGGGAGGGGGAGAGCACTGAAGCTTTCTTT
CASSLGEGESTEAFF
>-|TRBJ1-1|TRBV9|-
TGTGCCAGCAGCGTAGGTTTCTCTTCTGAAGCTTTCTTT
CASSVGFSSEAFF
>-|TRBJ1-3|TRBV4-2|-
TGTGCCAGCAGCCACTCTGACAGATCAGGTCCTGGAAACACCATATATTTT
CASSHSDRSGPGNTIYF
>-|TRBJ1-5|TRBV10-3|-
TGTGCCATCAGTGAGACAGGGAGCAATCAGCCCCAGCATTTT
CAISETGSNQPQHF
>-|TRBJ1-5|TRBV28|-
TGTGCCAGCAGTCGTGGGGGGGGGCCCGATCAGCCCCAGCATTTT
CASSRGGGPDQPQHF
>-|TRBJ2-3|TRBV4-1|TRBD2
TGCGCCAGCAGCCAAGTCCCCGGGACTAGCGGGGGCACAGATACGCAGTATTTT
CASSQVPGTSGGTDTQYF
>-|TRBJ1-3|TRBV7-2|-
TGTGCCAGCAGCTTAGCTGGGGGGGCGATCTCTGGAAACACCATATATTTT
CASSLAGGAISGNTIYF
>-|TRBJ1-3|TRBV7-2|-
TGTGCCAGCAGCTTAGATCTGGGGGCGCCTGGAAACACCATATATTTT
CASSLDLGAPGNTIYF
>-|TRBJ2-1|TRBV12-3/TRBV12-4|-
TGTGCCAGCAGGAGCCGACTAGAGCAGTTCTTC
CASRSRLEQFF
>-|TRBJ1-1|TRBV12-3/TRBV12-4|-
TGTGCCAGCAGTTTTGTAGCCAACACTGAAGCTTTCTTT
CASSFVANTEAFF
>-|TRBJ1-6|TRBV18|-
TGTGCGACCTCGGGGGGGAAACTTAATTCACCCCTCCACTTT
CATSGGKLNSPLHF
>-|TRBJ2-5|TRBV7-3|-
TGTGCCAGCAGCTTAGGACTCTCAGCGGAGACCCAGTACTTC
CASSLGLSAETQYF
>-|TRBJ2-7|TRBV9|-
TGTGCCAGCAGCCCGAGGGGGCGGGGCGGGGAGCAGTACTTC
CASSPRGRGGEQYF
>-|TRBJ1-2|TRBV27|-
TGTGCCAGCAGGGAACAGGCCGGTGGCTATGGCTACACCTTC
CASREQAGGYGYTF
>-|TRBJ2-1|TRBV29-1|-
TGCAGCGTTGAAGGCGGGGAGGAGGGTGAGCAGTTCTTC
CSVEGGEEGEQFF
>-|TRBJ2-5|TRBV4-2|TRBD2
TGTGCCAGCAGCCAGGGACTAGCGGGGGACCAAGAGACCCAGTACTTC
CASSQGLAGDQETQYF
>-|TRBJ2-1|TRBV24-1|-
TGTGCCACCAGTGATCCACTCGGGCGGGGTTACAATGAGCAGTTCTTC
CATSDPLGRGYNEQFF
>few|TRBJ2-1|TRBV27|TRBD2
TGTGCCAGCAGTTCTAGACCACGCCCTCTAGCGGGAGTTGGTAATGAGCAGTTCTTC
CASSSRPRPLAGVGNEQFF
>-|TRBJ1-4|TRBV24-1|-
TGTGCCACCAGTGATACCCGGACTAATGAAAAACTGTTTTTT
CATSDTRTNEKLFF
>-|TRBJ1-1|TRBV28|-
TGTGCCAGCAGTTTGGTACAGGAGGGAACTGAAGCTTTCTTT
CASSLVQEGTEAFF
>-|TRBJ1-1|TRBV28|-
TGTGCCAGCAGTTTGGGGGGGCTGGGGACTGAAGCTTTCTTT
CASSLGGLGTEAFF